Reported below is one TCR beta chain. Its antigen is unknown. This sample was included in a study of Ad26.COV2.S vaccination and SARS-CoV-2 variants. Study-wide findings and caveats: Ad26.COV2.S recipients had broader spike-specific TCRs (P = 0.0014).

Treatment specified: some 19 received Ad26.COV2.S at low or high dose, single or two shots; about 5 received placebo; per-sample allocation not given. Vaccine and placebo recipients were sampled on day 63 after the first injection. Boston supplied an adult donor aged 18-55 years. Germline CDR1 ENHRY, CDR2 SYGVKD. The CDR3 contains 16 residues. Trimming removed 1 base from V and 3 bases from J; junction bases left unmatched: 3. The table came from immunoSEQ multiplex PCR; TCRdb's copy has only in-frame clones and leaves some out. The sample carries more than 300,000 clones, approximately 86% recorded once.

This chain uses TRBV10-3 with TRBJ2-2, with TRBD1 matching 9 bases. The sample here was peripheral blood, taken in a trial of Ad26.COV2.S vaccine versus placebo. This TCR derives from a person between 18 and 59 years old who received the Ad26.COV2.S COVID-19 vaccine or a placebo. In nucleotides, the CDR3 is TGTGCCATCAGTGAGTGGACAGGGGCAGACACCGGGGAGCTGTTTTTT. This encodes CAISEWTGADTGELFF.